These 10 T cell receptor beta chains were sequenced from one sample in a study of blood T cell repertoires in COVID-19 (dated by TCRdb to about 2020). The library was prepared using the immunoSEQ multiplex PCR assay. As stored in TCRdb, this immuneACCESS dataset retains in-frame rearrangements with V and J assigned. A fraction of the clones does not appear; measured against another copy, unresolved V genes explain less than half of the discrepancy, and the remainder lacks a known reason. The sample profile shows some 340,000 clones; 90% of them were found once. Clones ranked in the top ten supply roughly 3.6% of the sample. Sequenced material: PBMCs or T cells enriched from blood (not recorded which). These receptor sequences come from a woman in her twenties or thirties who had been exposed to COVID-19.

CDR3 DNA: TGCGCCAGCAGCGGAGGGACAGGGGGCAGAGATGAGCAGTTCTTC. Translated, it gives CASSGGTGGRDEQFF. The chain joins TRBV5-1 to TRBJ2-1; the match to TRBD1 covers 12 bases. CDR1 and CDR2 (germline): SGHRS, YFSETQ. V trimming: 4 bases; J trimming: 8 bases; junction bases outside the gene matches: 7. This CDR3 has 15 residues.

CDR3 nucleotides: TGTGCCAGCAGCGCAGAGGTCGGTCAGCCCCAGCATTTT. Residues: CASSAEVGQPQHF. This chain links TRBV11-1 with TRBJ1-5; no clear D gene. Germline-derived CDR1 and CDR2 are SGHAT and FQDESV (reference sequence). CDR3 length: 13 residues. V lost 5 bases and J lost 6, with 11 bases in between.

The chain has TRBV20-1 and TRBJ2-2, with D tentatively TRBD1 or TRBD2 (5 bases each). Germline lookup yields CDR1 DFQATT and CDR2 SNEGSKA (reference sequence). There are 16 residues in the CDR3. Trimming cost V 3 bases and J 2 bases, with 16 bases left between them. The CDR3 bases are TGCAGTGCTAGTGGGGGAGTACTAAAAAACACCGGGGAGCTGTTTTTT. Translation: CSASGGVLKNTGELFF.

The V and J genes are TRBV5-1 and TRBJ2-5; TRBD1 matches at 10 bases. Germline loops: CDR1 SGHRS, CDR2 YFSETQ. J gave up 5 bases and V 0 bases, and 4 bases lay outside the gene matches. The CDR3 extends over 15 amino acids. The CDR3 spells CASSLGGTGEETQYF. The DNA for the CDR3 is TGCGCCAGCAGCTTGGGGGGGACAGGGGAGGAGACCCAGTACTTC.

CDR3 coding DNA: TGTGCCAGCAGGATAGACAGGGGGAGAACTAAGGACTATGGCTACACCTTC. Its translation is CASRIDRGRTKDYGYTF. The rearrangement uses TRBV9 and TRBJ1-2; 9 bases fit TRBD1. There are 17 residues in the CDR3. The V gene's germline CDR1 is SGDLS and CDR2 YYNGEE. V trimming: 5 bases; J trimming: 3 bases; junction bases outside the gene matches: 14.

Only a few counts were recorded for this clone. The chain links TRBV7-9 to TRBJ1-5; 10 bases match TRBD1. The CDR3 is 15 residues long. Germline V gives CDR1 SEHNR, CDR2 FQNEAQ (reference sequence). Trimming took 5 bases from V and 3 from J; bases not matched to a gene: 4. CDR3 sequence reads: CASSLGTGDNQPQHF. The CDR3 DNA is TGTGCCAGCAGCCTAGGGACAGGGGACAATCAGCCCCAGCATTTT. Full variable domain (rest looked up from reference TRBV7-9 and TRBJ1-5): DTGVSQNPRHKITKRGQNVTFRCDPISEHNRLYWYRQTLGQGPEFLTYFQNEAQLEKSRLLSDRFSAERPKGSFSTLEIQRTEQGDSAMYLCASSLGTGDNQPQHFGDGTRLSIL.

The chain has TRBV5-5 and TRBJ2-7, with 8 bases lining up with TRBD2. This CDR3 has 18 amino acids. The V segment lost 4 bases and the J segment 1 base; nucleotides outside the gene matches: 16. Germline assignment: CDR1 SGHKS and CDR2 YYEKEE (reference sequence). CDR3 DNA sequence: TGTGCCAGCAGCCACAGATCCGGGAGGGGCTGGTCATCCTACGAGCAGTACTTC. Amino acids: CASSHRSGRGWSSYEQYF.

J is TRBJ2-7 and V is TRBV27; the match to TRBD1 covers 8 bases. The CDR3 consists of 16 residues. Germline assignment: CDR1 MNHEY and CDR2 SMNVEV (reference sequence). The ends lost 0 bases at V and 7 bases at J; junction bases unmatched: 11. Here the CDR3 reads CASSLSLGRGLGEQYF. The CDR3 DNA sequence: TGTGCCAGCAGTTTATCGCTGGGCAGGGGGCTTGGAGAGCAGTACTTC.

V usage is TRBV10-3 and J usage is TRBJ1-1; TRBD1 is a possible D gene (6 bases). CDR3 length: 12 amino acids. Trimming took off 7 bases at V and 4 bases at J, with 10 bases between the two ends. CDR1 and CDR2 (germline): ENHRY, SYGVKD. CDR3 protein: CAIKGEGTEAFF. CDR3 nucleotides: TGTGCCATCAAGGGGGAGGGCACTGAAGCTTTCTTT.

In this sample, this clone turned up once. Other DNA variants within this sample encode the same CDR3. This chain connects TRBV7-9 to TRBJ1-5, with D hard to call. The CDR3 loop spans 14 amino acids. Germline V gene data show CDR1 as SEHNR and CDR2 as FQNEAQ (reference sequence). V was trimmed by 3 bases and J by 0 bases, leaving 6 bases between them. This CDR3 is CASSFAGSNQPQHF. The CDR3 DNA is TGTGCCAGCAGCTTTGCCGGTAGCAATCAGCCCCAGCATTTT.